Shown below are 5 T cell receptor beta chains from a single sample sequenced in a study of low-dose radiotherapy and immunotherapy resistance in tumors. First-strand cDNA relied on TRAV- and TRBV-specific primers spanning alpha and beta chains. PCR amplification of the TCRs was performed with Phusion for 20 PCR cycles, and it relied on a constant-region primer together with a V-primer adapter. TCRdb reanalysed the reads using MiXCR and keeps one entry per CDR3 protein. The repertoire holds roughly 10,000 distinct CDR3 sequences, with approximately 55% as singletons. These receptor sequences come from a human donor with advanced metastatic prostate, ovarian, gallbladder or colorectal cancer (not recorded which). This table probably holds off-target reads from a library built for another chain.

The genes are TRBV12-3 or TRBV12-4 and TRBJ1-1; D is perhaps TRBD1 (6 bases). The CDR3 is made up of 15 amino acids. The germline V and J ends were trimmed by 5 bases and 1 base, with 14 bases remaining between them. CDR3 region: CASSKTGRQNTEAFF. CDR3 nucleotides: TGTGCCAGCAGTAAAACAGGGAGGCAGAACACTGAAGCTTTCTTT.

V usage is TRBV28 and J usage is TRBJ2-5; D perhaps matches TRBD1 (5 bases). CDR1 is MDHEN and CDR2 is SYDVKM in the germline V gene. Trimming cost V 6 bases and J 13 bases, with 18 bases left between them. The CDR3 runs to 12 residues. This chain's CDR3 is CASSLGDRVAYF. In nucleotides, the CDR3 is TGTGCCAGCAGCCTTGGCGACAGAGTGGCGTACTTC.

V is TRBV7-8 and J is TRBJ2-2; D is unclear. Germline V gene lookup returns CDR1 SGHVS and CDR2 FQNEAQ. The ends were cut back, 1 base at V and 7 bases at J, with 4 bases in the middle. The CDR3 runs 12 residues. The CDR3 DNA sequence: TGTGCCAGCAGCTTAGACGGCGGGGAGCTGTTTTTT. Its protein is CASSLDGGELFF.

The V and J genes are TRBV12-3 or TRBV12-4 and TRBJ2-3, with 14 bases that match TRBD2. J lost 4 bases, V lost 3 bases, and 9 bases had no gene match. The CDR3 spans 18 residues. The CDR3 region is CASSFVGLAGAGADTQYF. The CDR3 coding sequence is TGTGCCAGCAGTTTCGTGGGACTAGCGGGGGCGGGGGCAGATACGCAGTATTTT.

In this sample, this clonotype turned up a few times. The chain joins TRBV12-3 or TRBV12-4 to TRBJ2-7; weak D call: TRBD1 (6 bases). The V end lost 6 bases, the J end lost 4 bases, and 16 bases lay between the germline ends. There are 14 residues in the CDR3. Here the CDR3 DNA reads TGTGCCAGCAGCTACACAGGGAGTAGATACGAGCAGTACTTC. It is translated as CASSYTGSRYEQYF.